The 27 T cell receptor beta chains below were found in one sample sequenced in a study of cytomegalovirus exposure and HLA in healthy donors (dated by TCRdb to the late 2010s). The library was generated by the immunoSEQ multiplex PCR assay. The multiplex PCR relied on a mix of 60 forward primers for TCR Vbeta segments and 13 reverse primers for TCR Jbeta segments. In TCRdb, the immuneACCESS table is reduced to in-frame sequences with V and J assigned. These tables do not hold every clone; where another copy was compared, an unresolved V gene accounts for under half, and the others remain unexplained. Across this sample there are approximately 160,000 clones, with about 80% seen only once. In total, the top ten clones hold approximately 1% of the sample. The source material was PBMCs. These receptor sequences come from a woman in her thirties or forties in good health and CMV-seronegative.

The chain combines TRBV30 with TRBJ1-5, with D maybe TRBD1 (5 bases). CDR1 is GTSNPN, CDR2 SVGIG, per germline (reference sequence). The CDR3 extends over 13 amino acids. Trimming shortened V by 1 base and J by 7 bases, and 11 bases separated the two germline ends. CDR3 bases: TGTGCCTGGAGTGCCGGGGGAGAGCAGCCCCAGCATTTT. Translated: CAWSAGGEQPQHF.

The chain couples TRBV5-1 to TRBJ2-2; 8 bases map to TRBD2. Germline CDR1 reads SGHRS; CDR2 reads YFSETQ. Trimming cost V 4 bases and J 7 bases; bases outside gene matches: 12. The CDR3 loop spans 16 amino acids. As DNA, the CDR3 is TGCGCCAGCAGCCCGGGGAGTAGCGGGAAGGTCGGGGAGCTGTTTTTT. The encoded protein is CASSPGSSGKVGELFF.

The chain links TRBV27 to TRBJ1-5, with TRBD1 matching over 10 bases. The V gene end was trimmed by 2 bases and the J gene end by 6 bases; junction bases not matched to a gene: 7. CDR3 length equals 16 residues. The germline V gene encodes CDR1 MNHEY and CDR2 SMNVEV (reference sequence). CDR3 amino acids: CASSLRGQGGTQPQHF. CDR3 bases: TGTGCCAGCAGTTTAAGAGGACAGGGGGGAACTCAGCCCCAGCATTTT.

The chain couples TRBV19 to TRBJ1-4; D unclear. CDR1 is LNHDA and CDR2 is SQIVND in the germline V gene (reference sequence). This CDR3 is built from 15 residues. Trimming shortened V by 8 bases and J by 0 bases, and 13 bases separated the two germline ends. The DNA of the CDR3 is TGTGCCAGTGGTGAAACCAGCGCAACTAATGAAAAACTGTTTTTT. It codes for CASGETSATNEKLFF.

The gene calls are TRBV7-3 and TRBJ2-5; 12 positions match TRBD2. The CDR3 runs to 15 residues. From germline, CDR1 is SGHTA and CDR2 FQGTGA. V was clipped by 4 bases and J by 1 base; unmatched bases: 1. CDR3 loop: CASSWTSGIQETQYF. CDR3 bases: TGTGCCAGCAGCTGGACTAGCGGGATCCAAGAGACCCAGTACTTC.

In DNA form, the CDR3 reads TGTGCCAGCAGCCCGACTAGCGGGAGCCACGAGCAGTACTTC. It codes for CASSPTSGSHEQYF. The V and J genes are TRBV11-3 and TRBJ2-7; 12 positions match TRBD2. Germline V lookup: CDR1 SGHNT, CDR2 YENEEA. V shed 5 bases and J 5 bases; nucleotides not matched to a gene: 4. The CDR3 has 14 residues.

CDR3 protein: CASSEVVGRQENQPQHF. CDR3 nucleotides: TGTGCCAGCAGTGAAGTAGTAGGTCGACAGGAAAATCAGCCCCAGCATTTT. The V and J genes are TRBV6-1 and TRBJ1-5; TRBD1 is a possible D gene (6 bases). The V gene's germline CDR1 is MNHNS and CDR2 SASEGT. The CDR3 spans 17 residues. V lost 1 base to trimming and J lost 4 bases, with 17 bases between them.

In its sample, this clone was seen a few times. The chain recombines TRBV9 with TRBJ1-3, with 8 bases fitting TRBD1. Per the germline V gene, CDR1 is SGDLS and CDR2 is YYNGEE. V dropped 1 base and J dropped 4; count of bases not matched to a gene: 7. The CDR3 is made up of 16 amino acids. For the CDR3, the DNA is TGTGCCAGCAGCGTACAACCGACAGGGGACGGAAACACCATATATTTT. Residues: CASSVQPTGDGNTIYF.

This sequence joins TRBV7-9 and TRBJ2-5; 13 nucleotides align to TRBD2. The DNA end is a closer match to TRBJ2-7, so the J assignment may be wrong. The CDR3 is made up of 16 amino acids. CDR1 and CDR2 (germline): SEHNR, FQNEAQ (reference sequence). The CDR3 protein is CASSAWTSGSFDEQYF. CDR3 bases: TGTGCCAGCAGCGCCTGGACTAGCGGGAGTTTCGACGAGCAGTACTTC.

The rearrangement uses TRBV28 and TRBJ1-2, with D possibly being TRBD1 (5 bases). Per germline, CDR1 MDHEN and CDR2 SYDVKM. This CDR3 has 14 residues. Deletions cut 5 bases from V and 7 bases from J, with 17 bases between. CDR3 residues: CASSPRTGLGGYTF. The CDR3 DNA is TGTGCCAGCAGTCCAAGGACGGGACTGGGTGGCTACACCTTC.

The chain is built from TRBV7-3 and TRBJ2-2, with 9 bases aligning to TRBD1. Unmatched junction bases numbered 7, after V lost 6 bases and J lost 5 bases. Germline CDR1 reads SGHTA; CDR2 reads FQGTGA. The CDR3 covers 15 residues. DNA of the CDR3: TGTGCCAGCAGACTTGGGGGACAGGGTACCGGGGAGCTGTTTTTT. It encodes CASRLGGQGTGELFF.

The sample holds a few counts of this clone. This sequence joins TRBV19 and TRBJ2-7; no clear D. Deletions cut 7 bases from V and 2 bases from J, with 15 bases between. Germline values: CDR1 LNHDA, CDR2 SQIVND (reference sequence). CDR3 length: 14 residues. The CDR3 DNA follows: TGTGCCAGTAAACAAGCAATAGGAGCCTACGAGCAGTACTTC. Its protein is CASKQAIGAYEQYF.

The chain links TRBV15 to TRBJ2-1; 9 bases match TRBD1. V shed 5 bases and J 8 bases; nucleotides not matched to a gene: 13. The CDR3 totals 16 residues. Per the germline V gene, CDR1 is LNHNV and CDR2 is YYDKDF (reference sequence). CDR3 nucleotide sequence: TGTGCCACCAGCGGGGGGGGGACAGGGCCTTTGGATGAGCAGTTCTTC. It specifies CATSGGGTGPLDEQFF.

The CDR3 sequence: CASSGQAPVNQPQHF. The DNA for the CDR3 is TGTGCCAGCAGTGGACAGGCCCCCGTCAATCAGCCCCAGCATTTT. The chain has TRBV2 and TRBJ1-5; weak D call: TRBD1 (6 bases). Trimming took off 4 bases at V and 3 bases at J, with 13 bases between the two ends. Germline-derived CDR1 and CDR2 are SNHLY and FYNNEI. CDR3 length: 15 amino acids.

V and J are TRBV9 and TRBJ1-1, with D possibly TRBD1 on 5 matching bases. V dropped 4 bases and J dropped 8 bases, with 15 bases sitting between them. CDR1 and CDR2 from the germline V gene are SGDLS and YYNGEE. CDR3 size: 13 residues. The CDR3 region is CASSFSRATEAFF. CDR3 sequence (DNA): TGTGCCAGCAGCTTTAGCAGGGCCACGGAAGCTTTCTTT. The entire variable domain, with the rest obtained from reference TRBV9 and TRBJ1-1, is as follows: DSGVTQTPKHLITATGQRVTLRCSPRSGDLSVYWYQQSLDQGLQFLIQYYNGEERAKGNILERFSAQQFPDLHSELNLSSLELGDSALYFCASSFSRATEAFFGQGTRLTVV.

The rearrangement joins TRBV27 to TRBJ1-5; no clear D. V was cut by 10 bases and J by 5 bases, with 15 bases left in between. The CDR3 has 13 amino acids. Germline lookup yields CDR1 MNHEY and CDR2 SMNVEV (reference sequence). CDR3 sequence reads: CATASREYQPQHF. In DNA form, the CDR3 reads TGTGCCACCGCATCGAGGGAGTATCAGCCCCAGCATTTT.

The chain joins TRBV19 to TRBJ2-3; the D gene is possibly TRBD2 (5 bases). Trimming left V 2 bases short and J 1 base short, with 10 bases between. Germline assignment: CDR1 LNHDA and CDR2 SQIVND (reference sequence). This CDR3 contains 15 residues. CDR3 nucleotides: TGTGCCAGTAGTATAAGGGAGTCGGGCACAGATACGCAGTATTTT. This gives the protein CASSIRESGTDTQYF.

This chain uses TRBV19 with TRBJ1-3, with 7 bases matching TRBD1. Germline V lookup: CDR1 LNHDA, CDR2 SQIVND (reference sequence). The CDR3 consists of 13 residues. V was pared by 8 bases and J by 4 bases, with 5 bases of the junction left unmatched. The CDR3, as DNA: TGTGCCAGTTACAGGGGTAACGGAAACACCATATATTTT. Protein product: CASYRGNGNTIYF.

V is TRBV11-2 and J is TRBJ2-3; a weak D match, TRBD2 (6 bases). Germline V gene sequence: CDR1 SGHAT, CDR2 FQNNGV. The CDR3 is made up of 16 amino acids. Trimming removed 3 bases at V and 2 bases at J, with 15 bases between. CDR3 DNA: TGTGCCAGCAGCTTCGGATTAGCGGAAAACACAGATACGCAGTATTTT. It is translated as CASSFGLAENTDTQYF.

This clone was picked up a small number of times. V usage is TRBV2 and J usage is TRBJ2-2, with TRBD1 as a possible D gene (5 bases). The CDR3 is made up of 14 amino acids. Trimming stripped 6 bases from V and 0 bases from J, with 8 bases between. The V gene's germline CDR1 is SNHLY and CDR2 FYNNEI. As DNA, the CDR3 is TGTGCCAGCAGGGGGCCCGCGAACACCGGGGAGCTGTTTTTT. As protein: CASRGPANTGELFF. Combining the CDR3 with reference TRBV2 and TRBJ2-2 gives the whole variable domain EPEVTQTPSHQVTQMGQEVILRCVPISNHLYFYWYRQILGQKVEFLVSFYNNEISEKSEIFDDQFSVERPDGSNFTLKIRSTKLEDSAMYFCASRGPANTGELFFGEGSRLTVL.

This rearrangement joins TRBV28 to TRBJ1-5; no firm D call. The V end lost 3 bases, the J end lost 0 bases, and 6 bases lay between the germline ends. Germline V gene lookup returns CDR1 MDHEN and CDR2 SYDVKM. CDR3 size: 14 residues. The CDR3 sequence: CASSLSNSNQPQHF. The DNA of the CDR3 is TGTGCCAGCAGTTTGAGCAATAGCAATCAGCCCCAGCATTTT.

This clone was counted a few times. The chain employs TRBV19 and TRBJ2-2, with a possible D match to TRBD2 (6 bases). The germline V and J ends were trimmed by 3 bases and 6 bases, with 17 bases remaining between them. This CDR3 is built from 16 residues. Per the germline V gene, CDR1 is LNHDA and CDR2 is SQIVND (reference sequence). CDR3 in amino acids: CASSMIRGGDAGELFF. The CDR3 nucleotides are TGTGCCAGTAGTATGATACGTGGAGGGGACGCCGGGGAGCTGTTTTTT.

V gene TRBV19 combines with J gene TRBJ1-1; D unresolved. CDR3 length: 16 amino acids. CDR1 is LNHDA, CDR2 SQIVND, per germline (reference sequence). With 3 bases removed from V and 4 bases from J, the gap between germline ends came to 18 bases. The CDR3 sequence is CASSMQWALFGTEAFF. The CDR3 region has the DNA TGTGCCAGTAGTATGCAGTGGGCCCTGTTTGGCACTGAAGCTTTCTTT. The entire variable domain, with the rest obtained from reference TRBV19 and TRBJ1-1, is as follows: DGGITQSPKYLFRKEGQNVTLSCEQNLNHDAMYWYRQDPGQGLRLIYYSQIVNDFQKGDIAEGYSVSREKKESFPLTVTSAQKNPTAFYLCASSMQWALFGTEAFFGQGTRLTVV.

This clone was seen a few times. The CDR3 spells CASRNREGYEQYF. In DNA, the CDR3 is TGTGCCAGCAGGAACAGGGAAGGCTACGAGCAGTACTTC. The rearrangement joins TRBV6-5 to TRBJ2-7; weak D call: TRBD1 (6 bases). The CDR3 length is 13 residues. Germline V lookup: CDR1 MNHEY, CDR2 SVGAGI. V shed 6 bases and J shed 3 bases, with 12 bases lying between them.

This rearrangement joins TRBV28 to TRBJ1-3; TRBD1 aligns across 7 bases. The CDR3 has 15 amino acids. From germline, CDR1 is MDHEN and CDR2 SYDVKM. Trimming at V came to 8 bases and at J to 3 bases, leaving 10 bases not matched to a gene. CDR3 bases: TGTGCCAGCCTCGCATCCAGGGGGGATGGAAACACCATATATTTT. Protein: CASLASRGDGNTIYF.

The sample holds one count of this clone. The gene calls are TRBV18 and TRBJ1-1; TRBD1 aligns across 8 bases. V gave up 5 bases and J gave up 3 bases; unmatched junction bases: 8. The CDR3 is made up of 15 amino acids. Germline V lookup: CDR1 KGHSH, CDR2 LQKENI. The CDR3 DNA reads as TGTGCCAGCTCATCAGGGGGCGGAAGGGACACTGAAGCTTTCTTT. It translates to CASSSGGGRDTEAFF.

This clone occurred a few times. The genes are TRBV2 and TRBJ2-7, with D perhaps TRBD2 (5 bases). Trimming stripped 1 base from V and 6 bases from J, with 13 bases between. This CDR3 spans 14 amino acids. Per germline, CDR1 SNHLY and CDR2 FYNNEI. CDR3 sequence reads: CASSEGGRPTEQYF. For the CDR3, the DNA is TGTGCCAGCAGTGAAGGTGGGAGACCCACCGAGCAGTACTTC.